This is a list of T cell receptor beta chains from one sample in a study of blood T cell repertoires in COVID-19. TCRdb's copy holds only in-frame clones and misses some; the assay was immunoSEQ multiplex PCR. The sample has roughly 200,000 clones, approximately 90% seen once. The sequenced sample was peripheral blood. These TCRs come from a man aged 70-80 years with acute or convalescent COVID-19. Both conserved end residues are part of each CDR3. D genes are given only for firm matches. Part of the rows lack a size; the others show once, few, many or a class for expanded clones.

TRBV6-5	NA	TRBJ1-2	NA	CASSWALNYGYTF	TGTGCCAGCAGTTGGGCCCTTAACTATGGCTACACCTTC
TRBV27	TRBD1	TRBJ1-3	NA	CASSLGTGAGNTIYF	TGTGCCAGCAGTTTAGGGACAGGGGCTGGAAACACCATATATTTT
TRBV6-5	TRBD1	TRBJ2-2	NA	CASSSLQGVGTGELFF	TGTGCCAGCAGTTCGCTACAGGGGGTAGGCACCGGGGAGCTGTTTTTT
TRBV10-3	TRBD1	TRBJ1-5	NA	CAISEAGQSNQPQHF	TGTGCCATCAGTGAGGCGGGACAGAGCAATCAGCCCCAGCATTTT
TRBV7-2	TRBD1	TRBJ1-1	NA	CASSVGQGNTEAFF	TGTGCCAGCAGCGTGGGACAGGGGAACACTGAAGCTTTCTTT
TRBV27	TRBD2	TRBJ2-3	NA	CASSPLAGVGDTQYF	TGTGCCAGCTCGCCCCTAGCGGGAGTAGGTGATACGCAGTATTTT
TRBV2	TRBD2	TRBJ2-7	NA	CASRTSSGSYEQYF	TGTGCCAGCAGGACGTCTAGCGGGAGCTACGAGCAGTACTTC
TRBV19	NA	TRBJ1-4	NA	CASSTGQSRHEKLFF	TGTGCCAGTAGTACCGGACAGTCCAGGCATGAAAAACTGTTTTTT
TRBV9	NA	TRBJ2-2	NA	CASSVGVGAGTGELFF	TGTGCCAGCAGCGTAGGTGTGGGGGCGGGCACCGGGGAGCTGTTTTTT
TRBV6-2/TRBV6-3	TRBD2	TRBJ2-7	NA	CASSMRGGATYEQYF	TGTGCCAGCAGCATGCGGGGGGGCGCGACCTACGAGCAGTACTTC
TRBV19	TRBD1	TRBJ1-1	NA	CASNRDRQTPNTEAFF	TGTGCCAGTAATAGGGACAGACAGACCCCGAACACTGAAGCTTTCTTT
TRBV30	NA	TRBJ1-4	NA	CAWSGAGTLKLFF	TGTGCCTGGAGCGGAGCGGGAACCTTGAAACTGTTTTTT
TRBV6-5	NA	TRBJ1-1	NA	CASRPGWGAEPEAFF	TGTGCCAGCAGACCAGGGTGGGGCGCAGAGCCTGAAGCTTTCTTT
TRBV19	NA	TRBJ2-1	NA	CASSGTFYNEQFF	TGTGCCAGTAGCGGGACTTTTTACAATGAGCAGTTCTTC
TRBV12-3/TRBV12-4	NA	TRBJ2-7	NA	CASSLGSSYEQYF	TGTGCCAGCAGTTTAGGGAGCTCGTACGAGCAGTACTTC
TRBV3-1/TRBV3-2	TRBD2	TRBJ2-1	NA	CASSALAGVGEQFF	TGTGCCAGCAGCGCTCTAGCGGGGGTGGGTGAGCAGTTCTTC
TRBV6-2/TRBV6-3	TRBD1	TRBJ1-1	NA	CASSKRTGGTEAFF	TGTGCCAGCAGCAAACGGACAGGGGGCACTGAAGCTTTCTTT
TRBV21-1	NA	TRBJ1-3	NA	CASRTQRQFLGNTIYF	TGTGCCAGCAGAACTCAGCGACAGTTTTTGGGAAACACCATATATTTT
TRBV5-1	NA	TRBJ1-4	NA	CASSLASGIDEKLFF	TGCGCCAGCAGCTTGGCCTCGGGGATCGATGAAAAACTGTTTTTT
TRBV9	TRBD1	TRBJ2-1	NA	CASSLPGGDEQFF	TGTGCCAGCAGCCTACCAGGGGGAGATGAGCAGTTCTTC
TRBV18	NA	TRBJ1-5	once	CASSPRGSFEPQHF	TGTGCCAGCTCACCTCGCGGGTCGTTTGAGCCCCAGCATTTT
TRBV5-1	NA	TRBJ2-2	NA	CASSSQGLGTGELFF	TGCGCCAGCAGTTCCCAGGGTTTGGGCACCGGGGAGCTGTTTTTT
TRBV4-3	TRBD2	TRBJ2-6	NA	CASSQNHLAGDSGANVLTF	TGCGCCAGCAGCCAAAATCACCTAGCGGGAGACTCTGGGGCCAACGTCCTGACTTTC
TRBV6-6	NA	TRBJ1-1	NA	CASSDNSNTEAFF	TGTGCCAGCAGTGATAACTCAAACACTGAAGCTTTCTTT
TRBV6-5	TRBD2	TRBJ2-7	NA	CASSSQGAGVHEQYF	TGTGCCAGCAGTTCACAGGGAGCGGGGGTTCACGAGCAGTACTTC
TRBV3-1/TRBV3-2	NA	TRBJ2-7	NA	CASSQDSYEQYF	TGTGCCAGCAGCCAGGACAGTTACGAGCAGTACTTC
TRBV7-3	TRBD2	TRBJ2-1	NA	CASSLFSGRAGYNEQFF	TGTGCCAGCAGCTTGTTTAGCGGGAGGGCCGGCTACAATGAGCAGTTCTTC
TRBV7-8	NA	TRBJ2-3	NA	CASSLDGSTADTQYF	TGTGCCAGCAGCTTAGATGGGAGTACCGCAGATACACAGTATTTT
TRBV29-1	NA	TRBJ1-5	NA	CSVGDNQNQPQHF	TGCAGCGTAGGGGACAATCAGAATCAGCCCCAGCATTTT
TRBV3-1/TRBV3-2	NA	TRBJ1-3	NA	CASSQATAAFSF	TGTGCCAGCAGCCAAGCGACAGCTGCTTTTTCTTTT
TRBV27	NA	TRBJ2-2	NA	CASSLERGSTGELFF	TGTGCCAGCAGTTTAGAGCGAGGGTCCACCGGGGAGCTGTTTTTT
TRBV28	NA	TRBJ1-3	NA	CASRGFIGNTIYF	TGTGCCAGCAGGGGCTTTATTGGAAACACCATATATTTT
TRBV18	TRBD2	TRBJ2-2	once	CASSPSGGTGELFF	TGTGCCAGCTCACCAAGCGGGGGCACCGGGGAGCTGTTTTTT
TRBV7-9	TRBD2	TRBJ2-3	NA	CASSIGTSGWADTQYF	TGTGCCAGCAGTATCGGGACTAGCGGGTGGGCAGATACGCAGTATTTT
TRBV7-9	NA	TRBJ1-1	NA	CASSFSPSGSTEAFF	TGTGCCAGCAGCTTTTCCCCCAGTGGGAGCACTGAAGCTTTCTTT
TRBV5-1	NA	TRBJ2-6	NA	CASSLESSGANVLTF	TGCGCCAGCAGCCTCGAGAGCTCTGGGGCCAACGTCCTGACTTTC
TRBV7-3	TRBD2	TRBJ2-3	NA	CASSLLASGSDTQYF	TGTGCCAGCAGCTTACTGGCTAGCGGGAGTGATACGCAGTATTTT
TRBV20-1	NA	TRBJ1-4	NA	CSANYNEKLFF	TGCAGTGCTAACTATAATGAAAAACTGTTTTTT
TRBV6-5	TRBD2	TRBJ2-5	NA	CASFFSGGETQYF	TGTGCCAGCTTCTTTAGCGGGGGAGAGACCCAGTACTTC
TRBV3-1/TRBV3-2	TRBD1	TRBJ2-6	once	CASSQGFVQGSGANVLTF	TGTGCCAGCAGCCAAGGGTTTGTACAGGGGTCTGGGGCCAACGTCCTGACTTTC
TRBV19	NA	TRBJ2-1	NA	CASSRASEQFF	TGTGCCAGTAGTAGAGCTTCTGAGCAGTTCTTC
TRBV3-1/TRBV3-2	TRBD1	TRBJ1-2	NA	CASSSGQGNGYTF	TGTGCCAGCAGCTCCGGACAGGGCAATGGCTACACCTTC